This TCR beta chain comes out of a study of shared clonotypes between healthy human individuals. Libraries were prepared by immunoSEQ multiplex PCR; TCRdb keeps only in-frame clonotypes and omits some of them. The table includes 2.3 million or so clones, 85% to 95% detected once. Material: naive CD4+ T cells from PBMCs. Subset noted: CD45RA+ positively selected. The receptor was isolated from a man younger than 30 in good health. Some clones in this sample may be carry-over from other donors' samples.

The CDR3 sequence: CASSTGQGLAHNEQFF. CDR3 sequence (DNA): TGTGCCAGCAGCACGGGACAGGGGCTGGCCCACAATGAGCAGTTCTTC. The chain links TRBV7-3 to TRBJ2-1, with 10 positions matching TRBD1. V gave up 5 bases and J gave up 5 bases; unmatched junction bases: 9. Germline CDR1 is SGHTA and CDR2 is FQGTGA. CDR3 length equals 16 residues.